This TCR beta chain was captured by sequencing in a study of spatial heterogeneity in lung cancer. Overall study context: Alpha-chain sequences were consistently detected in smaller numbers than beta-chain sequences.

This CDR3 has 16 amino acids. V was pared by 0 bases and J by 4 bases, with 8 bases of the junction left unmatched. Germline CDR1 reads LGHNA; CDR2 reads YSLEER. This clonotype was recorded many times. Documented time point: sample taken at primary tumor resection. Whole RNA obtained from tumor, nontumor lung or frozen PBMC underwent sequencing without sorting. A distinct unique molecular identifier was carried by each TCR cDNA molecule. MiXCR was run by TCRdb on the 5' RACE reads, yielding one entry per CDR3 protein. The sample holds tens of thousands of distinct CDR3 sequences, less than 9% seen once.

This TCR derives from a female donor with early-stage non-small cell lung cancer. This specimen consisted of PBMCs, obtained at surgery. The genes are TRBV4-3 and TRBJ2-5; the match to TRBD2 covers 7 bases. Here the CDR3 reads CASSQDGTTQRETQYF. CDR3 coding DNA: TGCGCCAGCAGCCAAGATGGGACTACCCAGAGAGAGACCCAGTACTTC.